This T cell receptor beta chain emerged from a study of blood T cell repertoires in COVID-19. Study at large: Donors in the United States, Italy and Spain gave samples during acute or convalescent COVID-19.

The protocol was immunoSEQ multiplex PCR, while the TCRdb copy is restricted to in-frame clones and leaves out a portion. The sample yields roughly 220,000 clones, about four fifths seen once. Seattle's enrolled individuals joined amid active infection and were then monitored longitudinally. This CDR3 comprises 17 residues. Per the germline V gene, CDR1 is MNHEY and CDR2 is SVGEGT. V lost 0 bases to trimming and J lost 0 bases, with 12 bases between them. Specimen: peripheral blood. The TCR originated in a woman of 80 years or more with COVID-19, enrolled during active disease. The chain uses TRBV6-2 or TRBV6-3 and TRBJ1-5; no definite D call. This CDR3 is CASSYSSKRFSNQPQHF. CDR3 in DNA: TGTGCCAGCAGTTACTCGAGTAAGCGGTTTAGCAATCAGCCCCAGCATTTT.